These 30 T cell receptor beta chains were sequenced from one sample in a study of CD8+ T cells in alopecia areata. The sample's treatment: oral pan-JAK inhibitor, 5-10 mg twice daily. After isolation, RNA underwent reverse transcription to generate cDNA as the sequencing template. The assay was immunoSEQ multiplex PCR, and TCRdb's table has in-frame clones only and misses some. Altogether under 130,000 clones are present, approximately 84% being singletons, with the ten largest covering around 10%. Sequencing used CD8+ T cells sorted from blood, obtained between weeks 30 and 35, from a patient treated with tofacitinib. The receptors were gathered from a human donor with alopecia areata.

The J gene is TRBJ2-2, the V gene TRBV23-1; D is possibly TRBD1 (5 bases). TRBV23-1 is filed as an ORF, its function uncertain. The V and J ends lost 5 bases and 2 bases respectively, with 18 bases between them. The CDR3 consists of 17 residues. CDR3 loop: CASSATRRTSNTGELFF. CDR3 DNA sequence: TGCGCCAGCAGTGCCACCCGCCGGACAAGCAACACCGGGGAGCTGTTTTTT.

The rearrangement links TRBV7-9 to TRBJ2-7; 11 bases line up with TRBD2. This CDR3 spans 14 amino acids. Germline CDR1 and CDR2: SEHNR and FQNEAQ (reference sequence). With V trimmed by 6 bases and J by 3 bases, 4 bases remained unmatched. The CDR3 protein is CASRPTSGSYEQYF. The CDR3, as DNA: TGTGCCAGCAGGCCTACTAGCGGGAGCTACGAGCAGTACTTC.

Written as DNA, the CDR3 is TGTGCCAGCAGCACCCCGGGACAGGTAATGTCCTACGAGCAGTACTTC. Amino acid sequence: CASSTPGQVMSYEQYF. V and J are TRBV5-4 and TRBJ2-7; 8 nucleotides match TRBD1. The CDR3 consists of 16 residues. Per the germline V gene, CDR1 is SGHNT and CDR2 is YYREEE (reference sequence). The trim removed 4 bases at V and 1 base at J, leaving 10 bases unmatched.

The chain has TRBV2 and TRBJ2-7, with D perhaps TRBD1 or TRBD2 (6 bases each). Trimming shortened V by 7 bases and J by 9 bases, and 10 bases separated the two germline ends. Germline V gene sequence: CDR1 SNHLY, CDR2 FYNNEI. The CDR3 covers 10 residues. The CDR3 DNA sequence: TGTGCCAGCACGGGGGCGGGGCAGTACTTC. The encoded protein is CASTGAGQYF.

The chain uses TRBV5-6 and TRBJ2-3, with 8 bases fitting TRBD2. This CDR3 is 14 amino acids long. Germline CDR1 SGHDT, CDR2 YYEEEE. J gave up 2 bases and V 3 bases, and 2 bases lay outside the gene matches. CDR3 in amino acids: CASSSGGATDTQYF. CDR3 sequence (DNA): TGTGCCAGCAGCTCCGGGGGGGCCACAGATACGCAGTATTTT.

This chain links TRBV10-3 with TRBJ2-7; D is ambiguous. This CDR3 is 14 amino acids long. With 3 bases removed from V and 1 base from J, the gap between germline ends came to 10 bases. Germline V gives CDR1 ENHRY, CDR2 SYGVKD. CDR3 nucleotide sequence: TGTGCCATCAGTGATCGGACCGATTCCTACGAGCAGTACTTC. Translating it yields CAISDRTDSYEQYF.

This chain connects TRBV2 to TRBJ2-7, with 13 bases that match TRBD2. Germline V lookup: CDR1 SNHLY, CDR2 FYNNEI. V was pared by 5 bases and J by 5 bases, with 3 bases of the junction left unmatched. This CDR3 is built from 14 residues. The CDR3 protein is CASSTSGRANEQYF. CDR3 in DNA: TGTGCCAGCAGTACTAGCGGGAGGGCAAACGAGCAGTACTTC.

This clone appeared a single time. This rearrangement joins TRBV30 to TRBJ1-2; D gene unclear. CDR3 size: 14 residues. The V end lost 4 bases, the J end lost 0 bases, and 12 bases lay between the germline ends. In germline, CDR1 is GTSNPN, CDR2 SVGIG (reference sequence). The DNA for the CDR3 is TGTGCCTGGACCTCGGGGAGGGCTAACTATGGCTACACCTTC. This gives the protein CAWTSGRANYGYTF.

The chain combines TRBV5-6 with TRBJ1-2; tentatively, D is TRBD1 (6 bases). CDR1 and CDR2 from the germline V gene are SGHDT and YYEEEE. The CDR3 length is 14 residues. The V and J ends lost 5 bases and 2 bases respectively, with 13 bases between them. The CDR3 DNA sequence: TGTGCCAGCAGATGGAGGGGGGAAAACTATGGCTACACCTTC. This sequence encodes CASRWRGENYGYTF.

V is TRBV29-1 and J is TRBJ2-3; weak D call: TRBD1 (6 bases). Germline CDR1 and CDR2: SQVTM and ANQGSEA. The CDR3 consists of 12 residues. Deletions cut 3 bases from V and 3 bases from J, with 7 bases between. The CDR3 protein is CSVDTGTDTQYF. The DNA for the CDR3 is TGCAGCGTTGATACAGGGACAGATACGCAGTATTTT.

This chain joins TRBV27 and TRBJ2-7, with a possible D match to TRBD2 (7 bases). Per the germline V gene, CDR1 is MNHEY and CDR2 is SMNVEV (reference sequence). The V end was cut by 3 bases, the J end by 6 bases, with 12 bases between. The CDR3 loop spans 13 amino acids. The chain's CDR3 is CASSFGGGVEQYF. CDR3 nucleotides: TGTGCCAGCAGTTTTGGGGGGGGCGTCGAGCAGTACTTC.

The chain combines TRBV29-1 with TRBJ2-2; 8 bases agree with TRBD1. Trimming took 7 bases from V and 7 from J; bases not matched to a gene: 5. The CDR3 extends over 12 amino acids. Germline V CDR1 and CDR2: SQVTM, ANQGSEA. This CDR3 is CSGGQGNGELFF. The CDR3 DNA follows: TGCAGCGGTGGACAGGGCAACGGGGAGCTGTTTTTT.

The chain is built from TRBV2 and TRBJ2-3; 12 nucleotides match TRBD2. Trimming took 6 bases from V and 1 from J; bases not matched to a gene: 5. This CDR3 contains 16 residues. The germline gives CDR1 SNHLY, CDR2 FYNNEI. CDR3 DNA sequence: TGTGCCAGCAGCGGCCCTAGCGGGGGGGGCACAGATACGCAGTATTTT. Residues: CASSGPSGGGTDTQYF.

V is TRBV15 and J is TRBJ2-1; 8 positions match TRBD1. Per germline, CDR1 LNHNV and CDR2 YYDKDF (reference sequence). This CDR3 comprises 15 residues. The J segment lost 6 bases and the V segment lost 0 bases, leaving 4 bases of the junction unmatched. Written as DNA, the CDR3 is TGTGCCACCAGCAGAGATAACAGGGGGGTCAATGAGCAGTTCTTC. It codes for CATSRDNRGVNEQFF. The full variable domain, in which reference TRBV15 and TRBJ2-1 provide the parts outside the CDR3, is DAMVIQNPRYQVTQFGKPVTLSCSQTLNHNVMYWYQQKSSQAPKLLFHYYDKDFNNEADTPDNFQSRRPNTSFCFLDIRSPGLGDTAMYLCATSRDNRGVNEQFFGPGTRLTVL.

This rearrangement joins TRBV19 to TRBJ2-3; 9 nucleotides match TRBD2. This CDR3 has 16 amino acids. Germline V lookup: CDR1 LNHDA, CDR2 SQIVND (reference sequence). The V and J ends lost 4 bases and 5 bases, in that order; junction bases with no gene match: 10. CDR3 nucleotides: TGTGCCAGTAGTACCCCATTAGCGGGGGAGGGAGATACGCAGTATTTT. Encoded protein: CASSTPLAGEGDTQYF. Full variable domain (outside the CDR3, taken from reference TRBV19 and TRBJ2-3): DGGITQSPKYLFRKEGQNVTLSCEQNLNHDAMYWYRQDPGQGLRLIYYSQIVNDFQKGDIAEGYSVSREKKESFPLTVTSAQKNPTAFYLCASSTPLAGEGDTQYFGPGTRLTVL.

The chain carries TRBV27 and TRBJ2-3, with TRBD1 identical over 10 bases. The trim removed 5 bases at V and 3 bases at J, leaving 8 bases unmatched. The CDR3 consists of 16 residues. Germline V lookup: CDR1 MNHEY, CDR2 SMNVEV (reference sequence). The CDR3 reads CASSRLRDRGTDTQYF. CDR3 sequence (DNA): TGTGCCAGCAGTCGTCTGCGGGACAGGGGAACAGATACGCAGTATTTT.

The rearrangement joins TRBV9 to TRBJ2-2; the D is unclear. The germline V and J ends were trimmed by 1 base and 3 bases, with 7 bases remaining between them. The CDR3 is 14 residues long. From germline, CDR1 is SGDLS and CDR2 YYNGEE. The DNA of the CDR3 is TGTGCCAGCAGCGTAACTGGGGACACCGGGGAGCTGTTTTTT. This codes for CASSVTGDTGELFF.

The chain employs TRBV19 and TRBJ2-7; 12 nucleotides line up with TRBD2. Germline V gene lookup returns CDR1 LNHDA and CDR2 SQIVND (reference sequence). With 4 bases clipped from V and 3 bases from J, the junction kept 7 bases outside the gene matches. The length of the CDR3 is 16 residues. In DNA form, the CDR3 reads TGTGCCAGTAGTACTTCGGGACTAGCGGGCCTCTACGAGCAGTACTTC. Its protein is CASSTSGLAGLYEQYF.

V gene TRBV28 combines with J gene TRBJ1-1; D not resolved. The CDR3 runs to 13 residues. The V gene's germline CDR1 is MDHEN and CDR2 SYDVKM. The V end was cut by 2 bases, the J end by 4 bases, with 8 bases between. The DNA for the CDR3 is TGTGCCAGCAGTTTAGGGTACGGCACTGAAGCTTTCTTT. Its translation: CASSLGYGTEAFF.

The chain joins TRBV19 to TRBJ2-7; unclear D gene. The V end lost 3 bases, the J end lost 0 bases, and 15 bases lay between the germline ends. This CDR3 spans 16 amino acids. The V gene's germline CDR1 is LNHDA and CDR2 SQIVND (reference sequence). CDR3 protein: CASSMVGSPFSYEQYF. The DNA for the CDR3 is TGTGCCAGTAGTATGGTGGGCAGCCCCTTCTCCTACGAGCAGTACTTC.

Here the CDR3 DNA reads TGTGCCAGCAGCCCTGGACAGGGCACCGGGGAGCTGTTTTTT. This codes for CASSPGQGTGELFF. The J gene is TRBJ2-2, the V gene TRBV7-2; 8 positions match TRBD1. The CDR3 is 14 residues long. In germline, CDR1 is SGHTA, CDR2 FQGNSA. The V gene end was trimmed by 5 bases and the J gene end by 4 bases; junction bases not matched to a gene: 3. The variable domain in full, completed from reference TRBV7-2 and TRBJ2-2, reads GAGVSQSPSNKVTEKGKDVELRCDPISGHTALYWYRQSLGQGLEFLIYFQGNSAPDKSGLPSDRFSAERTGGSVSTLTIQRTQQEDSAVYLCASSPGQGTGELFFGEGSRLTVL.

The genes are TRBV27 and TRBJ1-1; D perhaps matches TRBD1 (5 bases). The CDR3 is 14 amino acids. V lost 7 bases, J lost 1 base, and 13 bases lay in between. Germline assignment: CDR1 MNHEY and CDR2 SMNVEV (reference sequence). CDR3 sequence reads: CASKNGGKNTEAFF. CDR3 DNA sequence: TGTGCCAGCAAAAACGGGGGGAAGAACACTGAAGCTTTCTTT.

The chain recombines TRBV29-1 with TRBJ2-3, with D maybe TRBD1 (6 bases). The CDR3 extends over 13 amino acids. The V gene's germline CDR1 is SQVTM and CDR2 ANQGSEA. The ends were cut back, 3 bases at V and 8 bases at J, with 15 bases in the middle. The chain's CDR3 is CSVDGRQAGTQYF. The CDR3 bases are TGCAGCGTTGACGGTAGACAGGCTGGTACGCAGTATTTT.

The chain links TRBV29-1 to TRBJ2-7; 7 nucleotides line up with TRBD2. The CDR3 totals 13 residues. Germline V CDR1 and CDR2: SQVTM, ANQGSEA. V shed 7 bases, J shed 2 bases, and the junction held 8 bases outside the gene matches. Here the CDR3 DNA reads TGCAGCGGTGTCAGAAGCGGGACCTACGAGCAGTACTTC. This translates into CSGVRSGTYEQYF.

CDR3 sequence: CASSYVAGTYEQYF. The CDR3 DNA follows: TGTGCCAGCAGTTACGTCGCGGGAACCTACGAGCAGTACTTC. The chain couples TRBV6-5 to TRBJ2-7; a weak D match, TRBD2 (6 bases). V was clipped by 2 bases and J by 2 bases, with 10 bases between them. Germline lookup yields CDR1 MNHEY and CDR2 SVGAGI. The CDR3 spans 14 residues.

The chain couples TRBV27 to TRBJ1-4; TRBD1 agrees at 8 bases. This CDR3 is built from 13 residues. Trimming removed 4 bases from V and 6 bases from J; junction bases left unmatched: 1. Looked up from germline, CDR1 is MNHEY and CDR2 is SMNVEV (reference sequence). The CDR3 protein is CASSSTGDEKLFF. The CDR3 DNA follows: TGTGCCAGCAGTTCGACAGGGGATGAAAAACTGTTTTTT. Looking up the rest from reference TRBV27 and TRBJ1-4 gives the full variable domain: EAQVTQNPRYLITVTGKKLTVTCSQNMNHEYMSWYRQDPGLGLRQIYYSMNVEVTDKGDVPEGYKVSRKEKRNFPLILESPSPNQTSLYFCASSSTGDEKLFFGSGTQLSVL.

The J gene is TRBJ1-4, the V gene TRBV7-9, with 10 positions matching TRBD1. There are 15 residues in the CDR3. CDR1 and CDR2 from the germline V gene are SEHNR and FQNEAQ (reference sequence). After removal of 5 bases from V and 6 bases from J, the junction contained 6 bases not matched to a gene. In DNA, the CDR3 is TGTGCCAGCAGCGACCGGGACAGGGGTGATGAAAAACTGTTTTTT. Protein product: CASSDRDRGDEKLFF. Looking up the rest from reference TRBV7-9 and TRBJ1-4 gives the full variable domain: DTGVSQNPRHKITKRGQNVTFRCDPISEHNRLYWYRQTLGQGPEFLTYFQNEAQLEKSRLLSDRFSAERPKGSFSTLEIQRTEQGDSAMYLCASSDRDRGDEKLFFGSGTQLSVL.

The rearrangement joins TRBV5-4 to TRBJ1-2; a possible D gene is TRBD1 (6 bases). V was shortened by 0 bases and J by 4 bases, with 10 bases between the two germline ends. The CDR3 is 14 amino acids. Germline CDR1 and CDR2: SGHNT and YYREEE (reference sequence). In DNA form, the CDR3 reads TGTGCCAGCAGCTTGGACAGGGCTTCCTATGGCTACACCTTC. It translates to CASSLDRASYGYTF.

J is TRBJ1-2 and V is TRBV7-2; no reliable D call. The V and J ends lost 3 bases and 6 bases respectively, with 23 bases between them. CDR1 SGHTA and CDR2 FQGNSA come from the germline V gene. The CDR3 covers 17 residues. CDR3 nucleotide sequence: TGTGCCAGCAGCTTCCTCAGGAGACCGAATACGTGGGATGGCTACACCTTC. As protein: CASSFLRRPNTWDGYTF.

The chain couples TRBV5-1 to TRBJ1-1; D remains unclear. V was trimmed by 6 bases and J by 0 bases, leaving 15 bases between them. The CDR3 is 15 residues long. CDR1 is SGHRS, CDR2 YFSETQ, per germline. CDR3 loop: CASTRDRVLNTEAFF. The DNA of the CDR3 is TGCGCCAGCACCCGGGATCGGGTTTTGAACACTGAAGCTTTCTTT.